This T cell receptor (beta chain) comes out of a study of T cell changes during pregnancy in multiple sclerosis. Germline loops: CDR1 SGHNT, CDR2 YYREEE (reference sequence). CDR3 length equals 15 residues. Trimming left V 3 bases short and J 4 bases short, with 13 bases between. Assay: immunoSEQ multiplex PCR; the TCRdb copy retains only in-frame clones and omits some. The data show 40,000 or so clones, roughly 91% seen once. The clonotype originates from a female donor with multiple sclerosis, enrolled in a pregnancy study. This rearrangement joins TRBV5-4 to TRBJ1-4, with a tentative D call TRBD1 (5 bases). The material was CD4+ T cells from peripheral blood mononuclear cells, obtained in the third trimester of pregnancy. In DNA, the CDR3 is TGTGCCAGCAGCTCCCGGGGACTGTATAATGAAAAACTGTTTTTT. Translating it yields CASSSRGLYNEKLFF.